Shown below are 24 T cell receptor beta chains from a single sample sequenced in a study of neurological immune-mediated disorders. TCRdb reprocessed the 5' RACE reads with MiXCR, giving one entry per CDR3 protein. Among roughly 27,000 distinct CDR3 sequences, around a fifth were seen once, and the ten largest hold under 20%. The sample comprised PBMCs. The receptors come from a woman in her sixties in good health.

Note on this clonotype: At one end the junction does not follow the germline gene, possibly because of a read error. The chain employs TRBV5-1 and TRBJ2-7; tentatively, D is TRBD1 (6 bases). Per germline, CDR1 SGHRS and CDR2 YFSETQ. The CDR3 contains 13 residues. DNA of the CDR3: TGCGCCAGCAGCCGGACAGCGACCTACGAGCGGTACTTC. Translating it yields CASSRTATYERYF.

This clonotype has more than one count but fewer than ten. The J gene is TRBJ2-1, the V gene TRBV6-2 or TRBV6-3; D is unclear. This CDR3 has 13 residues. Trimming took 1 base from V and 7 from J, leaving 8 bases between them. Per the germline V gene, CDR1 is MNHEY and CDR2 is SVGEGT. CDR3 in DNA: TGTGCCAGCAGTTACTTTCCAGGTAATGAGCAGTTCTTC. Translated, it gives CASSYFPGNEQFF.

At least ten counts were recorded for this clonotype. The chain recombines TRBV6-1 with TRBJ2-3; TRBD2 is a possible D gene (7 bases). Per the germline V gene, CDR1 is MNHNS and CDR2 is SASEGT. The CDR3 runs 16 residues. Trimming removed 3 bases from V and 4 bases from J, with 17 bases in between. CDR3 sequence reads: CASSDFTGGGSDTQYF. CDR3 sequence (DNA): TGTGCCAGCAGTGACTTCACGGGGGGCGGATCAGATACGCAGTATTTT.

In this sample, this clonotype turned up many times. V gene TRBV7-9 combines with J gene TRBJ2-1; D is unresolved. V was shortened by 4 bases and J by 3 bases, with 13 bases between the two germline ends. Per the germline V gene, CDR1 is SEHNR and CDR2 is FQNEAQ (reference sequence). This CDR3 is built from 15 residues. Here the CDR3 reads CASSSGDSFYNEQFF. In DNA, the CDR3 is TGTGCCAGCAGCTCAGGTGACTCCTTCTACAATGAGCAGTTCTTC.

The CDR3 DNA follows: TGTGCCAGCAGCTTCCCGGGTCGTTCCGAGCAGTACTTC. Its protein product is CASSFPGRSEQYF. This chain connects TRBV7-9 to TRBJ2-7; D not resolved. Germline lookup yields CDR1 SEHNR and CDR2 FQNEAQ (reference sequence). V lost 3 bases to trimming and J lost 6 bases, with 12 bases between them. CDR3 length: 13 amino acids.

This clonotype is classed as medium-sized. The V call is TRBV5-1, the J call TRBJ2-2, with D perhaps TRBD1 or TRBD2 (5 bases each). Per the germline V gene, CDR1 is SGHRS and CDR2 is YFSETQ. The CDR3 has 15 residues. The V end was cut by 3 bases, the J end by 2 bases, with 11 bases between. The CDR3 here is CASSSRDVNTGELFF. CDR3 nucleotide sequence: TGCGCCAGCAGCTCCAGGGACGTCAACACCGGGGAGCTGTTTTTT.

This clonotype was observed at least ten times. This chain joins TRBV5-6 and TRBJ1-1; D unresolved. The V gene's germline CDR1 is SGHDT and CDR2 YYEEEE. This CDR3 has 14 amino acids. Trimming took 4 bases from V and 0 from J, leaving 10 bases between them. CDR3 nucleotide sequence: TGTGCCAGCAGCCCATGGTACCTGAACACTGAAGCTTTCTTT. Residues: CASSPWYLNTEAFF.

This clonotype was recorded at least ten times. This chain links TRBV28 with TRBJ2-3; the D gene is possibly TRBD2 (6 bases). V shed 6 bases and J shed 1 base, with 14 bases lying between them. CDR3 length: 15 amino acids. CDR1 and CDR2 (germline): MDHEN, SYDVKM. CDR3 sequence reads: CASSPWGLGTDTQYF. The CDR3 nucleotides read TGTGCCAGCAGCCCCTGGGGACTTGGCACAGATACGCAGTATTTT.

This clonotype was counted ten times or more. The chain links TRBV20-1 to TRBJ2-7, with TRBD2 identical over 14 bases. Per germline, CDR1 DFQATT and CDR2 SNEGSKA (reference sequence). V lost 2 bases to trimming and J lost 2 bases; unmatched junction nucleotides: 2. The CDR3 has 15 amino acids. CDR3 nucleotides: TGCAGTGCTAGAACGACTAGCGGGAGGGCCTACGAGCAGTACTTC. This codes for CSARTTSGRAYEQYF.

This clonotype occurred a few times. V and J are TRBV5-1 and TRBJ1-4, with D maybe TRBD1 (6 bases). The CDR3 is 16 residues long. V lost 0 bases and J 3 bases, leaving 12 bases between the germline ends. Germline V gives CDR1 SGHRS, CDR2 YFSETQ. The CDR3 loop is CASSLAPTGANEKLFF. The CDR3, as DNA: TGCGCCAGCAGCTTGGCCCCGACAGGAGCTAATGAAAAACTGTTTTTT. Filled out from reference TRBV5-1 and TRBJ1-4, the complete variable domain reads KAGVTQTPRYLIKTRGQQVTLSCSPISGHRSVSWYQQTPGQGLQFLFEYFSETQRNKGNFPGRFSGRQFSNSRSEMNVSTLELGDSALYLCASSLAPTGANEKLFFGSGTQLSVL.

The chain employs TRBV10-3 and TRBJ2-1; 9 bases map to TRBD2. The CDR3 spans 14 residues. V lost 6 bases, J lost 5 bases, and 5 bases stayed unmatched. Germline CDR1 reads ENHRY; CDR2 reads SYGVKD. The CDR3 DNA sequence: TGTGCCATCAGATGGTTAGCGGGAGACAATGAGCAGTTCTTC. This gives the protein CAIRWLAGDNEQFF.

The rearrangement links TRBV12-3 or TRBV12-4 to TRBJ2-7; TRBD2 matches at 7 bases. This CDR3 contains 15 residues. Trimming removed 7 bases from V and 1 base from J; junction bases left unmatched: 10. This CDR3 is CASTGGSSGSYEQYF. For the CDR3, the DNA is TGTGCCAGCACCGGTGGTTCTAGCGGATCCTACGAGCAGTACTTC.

This clonotype was detected many times. The chain is built from TRBV20-1 and TRBJ1-5; D might be TRBD1 (5 bases). The V and J ends lost 0 bases and 6 bases respectively, with 18 bases between them. The CDR3 consists of 16 residues. Germline CDR1 is DFQATT and CDR2 is SNEGSKA (reference sequence). CDR3 DNA sequence: TGCAGTGCTAGAGACCCCGGGGCCGGTGAGGGTCAGCCCCAGCATTTT. Translating it yields CSARDPGAGEGQPQHF.

This clonotype was counted many times. The J gene is TRBJ2-5, the V gene TRBV18; D possibly corresponds to TRBD1 (5 bases). CDR1 is KGHSH and CDR2 is LQKENI in the germline V gene. CDR3 size: 15 residues. V was trimmed by 5 bases and J by 2 bases, leaving 15 bases between them. CDR3 nucleotide sequence: TGTGCCAGCTCAACCCAAAGGACAAAACAAGAGACCCAGTACTTC. As protein: CASSTQRTKQETQYF.

This clonotype was seen at least ten times. The chain couples TRBV28 to TRBJ2-7, with D possibly being TRBD1 (6 bases). There are 14 residues in the CDR3. The germline V gene encodes CDR1 MDHEN and CDR2 SYDVKM. V dropped 9 bases and J dropped 2 bases, with 17 bases sitting between them. CDR3 protein: CASRTGTKPYEQYF. The CDR3 DNA follows: TGTGCCAGTCGCACCGGGACAAAACCCTACGAGCAGTACTTC.

This clonotype was found many times. This chain links TRBV3-1 with TRBJ1-1; D is uncertain. The germline CDR1 and CDR2 sequences are LGHDT and YNNKEL (reference sequence). CDR3 length equals 14 residues. Trimming took off 2 bases at V and 4 bases at J, with 11 bases between the two ends. CDR3 coding DNA: TGTGCCAGCAGCCAATCGCACAGTGGCACTGAAGCTTTCTTT. It specifies CASSQSHSGTEAFF.

This clonotype was counted ten times or more. The chain recombines TRBV20-1 with TRBJ2-1; D may be TRBD2 (5 bases). Trimming stripped 3 bases from V and 8 bases from J, with 20 bases between. CDR1 is DFQATT and CDR2 is SNEGSKA in the germline V gene (reference sequence). The CDR3 covers 15 residues. The CDR3 DNA is TGCAGTGCTAGGGAGGACGAAGTTGGTAGGCATGAGCAGTTCTTC. Translated: CSAREDEVGRHEQFF.

This clonotype came up many times. The chain has TRBV20-1 and TRBJ2-2, with 9 positions matching TRBD1. The CDR3 runs to 15 residues. The junction had 8 bases not matched to a gene; V was cut back by 6 bases and J by 3 bases. From germline, CDR1 is DFQATT and CDR2 SNEGSKA (reference sequence). The CDR3 DNA reads as TGCAGTGCATTGACAGGGGGTTCTGACACCGGGGAGCTGTTTTTT. This translates into CSALTGGSDTGELFF.

This clonotype was found many times. V usage is TRBV12-3 or TRBV12-4 and J usage is TRBJ1-5, with a possible D match to TRBD1 (5 bases). Trimming took 3 bases from V and 6 from J, leaving 6 bases between them. The CDR3 is 12 amino acids. The CDR3 sequence is CASSFRGQPQHF. For the CDR3, the DNA is TGTGCCAGCAGTTTTAGGGGTCAGCCCCAGCATTTT.

In this sample, this clonotype turned up many times. V is TRBV5-1 and J is TRBJ1-4; D is unclear. The CDR3 totals 14 residues. The germline V and J ends were trimmed by 4 bases and 4 bases, with 11 bases remaining between them. From germline, CDR1 is SGHRS and CDR2 YFSETQ. The CDR3 region is CASSLSASNEKLFF. CDR3 bases: TGCGCCAGCAGCCTGAGTGCGAGTAATGAAAAACTGTTTTTT.

This clonotype is categorized as medium-sized. The genes are TRBV20-1 and TRBJ2-2; 8 bases are shared with TRBD2. The CDR3 runs to 14 residues. With 6 bases clipped from V and 3 bases from J, the junction kept 6 bases outside the gene matches. Germline CDR1 DFQATT, CDR2 SNEGSKA (reference sequence). The CDR3 region is CSAAGGGDTGELFF. In nucleotides, the CDR3 is TGCAGTGCGGCCGGGGGGGGAGACACCGGGGAGCTGTTTTTT.

The V call is TRBV5-1, the J call TRBJ2-7; perhaps D is TRBD1 or TRBD2 (5 bases each). CDR1 and CDR2 (germline): SGHRS, YFSETQ. Deletions cut 4 bases from V and 7 bases from J, with 15 bases between. The CDR3 is 13 amino acids. The CDR3 is CASSKYMGVEQYF. The CDR3, as DNA: TGCGCCAGCAGCAAATACATGGGGGTAGAGCAGTACTTC.

This clonotype was recorded many times. J is TRBJ1-4 and V is TRBV7-6, with 9 bases lining up with TRBD1. Germline V gene lookup returns CDR1 SGHVS and CDR2 FNYEAQ. The CDR3 consists of 15 residues. V lost 4 bases, J lost 8 bases, and 8 bases stayed unmatched. CDR3 nucleotides: TGTGCCAGCAGCTCGGGACAGGGTGACCCCGAAAAACTGTTTTTT. Its protein product is CASSSGQGDPEKLFF.

This chain joins TRBV7-8 and TRBJ1-1, with 9 bases matching TRBD1. Trimming took 4 bases from V and 11 from J; bases not matched to a gene: 11. Germline lookup yields CDR1 SGHVS and CDR2 FQNEAQ. The CDR3 totals 14 residues. The CDR3: CASSSEDRGRTAFF. The DNA of the CDR3 is TGTGCCAGCAGCTCGGAGGACAGGGGACGAACGGCTTTCTTT. The complete variable domain, with remaining parts taken from reference TRBV7-8 and TRBJ1-1, reads GAGVSQSPRYKVAKRGQDVALRCDPISGHVSLFWYQQALGQGPEFLTYFQNEAQLDKSGLPSDRFFAERPEGSVSTLKIQRTQQEDSAVYLCASSSEDRGRTAFFGQGTRLTVV.